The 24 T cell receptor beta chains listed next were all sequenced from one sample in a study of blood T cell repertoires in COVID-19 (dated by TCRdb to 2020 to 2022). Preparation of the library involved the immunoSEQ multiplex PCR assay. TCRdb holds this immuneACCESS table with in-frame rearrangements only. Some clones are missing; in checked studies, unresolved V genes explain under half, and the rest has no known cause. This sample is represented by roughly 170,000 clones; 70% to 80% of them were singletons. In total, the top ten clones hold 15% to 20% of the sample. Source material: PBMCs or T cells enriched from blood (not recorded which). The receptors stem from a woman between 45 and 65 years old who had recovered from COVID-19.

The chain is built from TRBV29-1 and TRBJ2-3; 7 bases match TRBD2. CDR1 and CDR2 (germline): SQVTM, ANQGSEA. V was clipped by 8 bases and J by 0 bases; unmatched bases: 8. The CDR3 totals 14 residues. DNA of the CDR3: TGCAGCACCGACGGGGGGAGTAGCACAGATACGCAGTATTTT. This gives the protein CSTDGGSSTDTQYF.

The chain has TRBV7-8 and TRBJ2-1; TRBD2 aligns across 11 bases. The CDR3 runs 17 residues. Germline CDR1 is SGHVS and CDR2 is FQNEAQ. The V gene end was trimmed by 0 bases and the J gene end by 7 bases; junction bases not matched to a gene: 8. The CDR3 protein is CASSLAMRIAGGNEQFF. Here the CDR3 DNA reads TGTGCCAGCAGCTTAGCGATGAGGATAGCGGGAGGGAATGAGCAGTTCTTC.

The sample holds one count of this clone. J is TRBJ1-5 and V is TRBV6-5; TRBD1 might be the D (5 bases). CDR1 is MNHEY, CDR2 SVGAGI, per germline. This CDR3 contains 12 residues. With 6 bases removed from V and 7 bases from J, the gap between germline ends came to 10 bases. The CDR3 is CASRVGEQPQHF. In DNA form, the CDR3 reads TGTGCCAGCAGGGTAGGGGAACAGCCCCAGCATTTT.

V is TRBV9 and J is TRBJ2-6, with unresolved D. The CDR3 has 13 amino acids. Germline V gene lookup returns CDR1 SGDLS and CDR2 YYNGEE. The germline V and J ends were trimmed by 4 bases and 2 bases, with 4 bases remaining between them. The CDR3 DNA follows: TGTGCCAGCAGCTCTCCTGGGGCCAACGTCCTGACTTTC. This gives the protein CASSSPGANVLTF.

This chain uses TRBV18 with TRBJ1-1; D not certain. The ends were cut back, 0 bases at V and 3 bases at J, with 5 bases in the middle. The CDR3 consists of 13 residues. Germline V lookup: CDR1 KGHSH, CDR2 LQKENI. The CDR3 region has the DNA TGTGCCAGCTCACCACCAACGGACACTGAAGCTTTCTTT. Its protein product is CASSPPTDTEAFF.

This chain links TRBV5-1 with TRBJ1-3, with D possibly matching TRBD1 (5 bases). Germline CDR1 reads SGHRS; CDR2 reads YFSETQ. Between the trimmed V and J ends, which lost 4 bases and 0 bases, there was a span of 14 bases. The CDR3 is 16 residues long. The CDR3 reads CASSPSTASSGNTIYF. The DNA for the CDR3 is TGCGCCAGCAGCCCATCGACAGCGAGCTCTGGAAACACCATATATTTT.

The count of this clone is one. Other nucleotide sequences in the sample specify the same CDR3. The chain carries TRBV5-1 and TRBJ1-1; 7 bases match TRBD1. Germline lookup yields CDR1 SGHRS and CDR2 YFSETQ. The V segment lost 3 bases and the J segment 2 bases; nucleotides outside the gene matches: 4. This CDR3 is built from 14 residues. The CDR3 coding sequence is TGCGCCAGCAGCTCTCAGGGGGTCAACACTGAAGCTTTCTTT. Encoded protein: CASSSQGVNTEAFF.

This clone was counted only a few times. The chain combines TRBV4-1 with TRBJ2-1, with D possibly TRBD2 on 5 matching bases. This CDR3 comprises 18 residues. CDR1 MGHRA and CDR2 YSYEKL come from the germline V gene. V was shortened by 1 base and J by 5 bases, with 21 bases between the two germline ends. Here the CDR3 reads CASSQGSLGRTRDNEQFF. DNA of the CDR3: TGCGCCAGCAGCCAAGGGTCTCTGGGCCGTACTAGGGACAATGAGCAGTTCTTC.

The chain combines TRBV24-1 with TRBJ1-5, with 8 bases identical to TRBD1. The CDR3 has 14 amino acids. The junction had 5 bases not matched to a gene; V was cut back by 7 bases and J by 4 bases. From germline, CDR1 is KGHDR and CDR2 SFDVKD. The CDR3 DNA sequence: TGTGCCACCAGCTGGGACAGGTTGAATCAGCCCCAGCATTTT. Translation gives CATSWDRLNQPQHF.

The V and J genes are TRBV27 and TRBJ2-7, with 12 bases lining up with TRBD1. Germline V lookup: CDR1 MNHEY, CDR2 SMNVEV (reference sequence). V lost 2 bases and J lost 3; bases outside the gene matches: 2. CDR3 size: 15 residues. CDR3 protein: CASSLGTGGSYEQYF. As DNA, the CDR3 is TGTGCCAGCAGTTTAGGGACAGGGGGCAGCTACGAGCAGTACTTC.

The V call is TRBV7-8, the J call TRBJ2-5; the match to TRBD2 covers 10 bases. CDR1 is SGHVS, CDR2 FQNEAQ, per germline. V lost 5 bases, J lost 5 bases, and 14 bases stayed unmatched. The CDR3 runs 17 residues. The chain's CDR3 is CASSQPLAGALGETQYF. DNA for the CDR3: TGTGCCAGCAGCCAACCTCTAGCGGGAGCGTTGGGGGAGACCCAGTACTTC.

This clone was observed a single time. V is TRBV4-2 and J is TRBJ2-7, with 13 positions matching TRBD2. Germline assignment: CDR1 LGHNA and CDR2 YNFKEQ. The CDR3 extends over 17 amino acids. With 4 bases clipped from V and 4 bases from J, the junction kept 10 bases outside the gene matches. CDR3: CASSPTATSGRSYEQYF. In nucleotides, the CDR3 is TGTGCCAGCAGCCCGACCGCGACTAGCGGGAGGTCATACGAGCAGTACTTC.

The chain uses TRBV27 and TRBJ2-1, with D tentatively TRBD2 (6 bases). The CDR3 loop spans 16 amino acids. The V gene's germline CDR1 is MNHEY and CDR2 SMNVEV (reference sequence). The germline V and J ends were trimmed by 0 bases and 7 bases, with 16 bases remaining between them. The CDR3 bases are TGTGCCAGCAGTTTATCGTCCTATTTGGGGACTAATGAGCAGTTCTTC. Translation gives CASSLSSYLGTNEQFF.

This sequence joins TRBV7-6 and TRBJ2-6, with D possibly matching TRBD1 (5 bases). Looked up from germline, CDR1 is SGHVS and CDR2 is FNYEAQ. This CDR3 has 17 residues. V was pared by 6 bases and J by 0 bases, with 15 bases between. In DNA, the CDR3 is TGTGCCAGCAGGAAGACAGCCTCTAACTCTGGGGCCAACGTCCTGACTTTC. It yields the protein CASRKTASNSGANVLTF.

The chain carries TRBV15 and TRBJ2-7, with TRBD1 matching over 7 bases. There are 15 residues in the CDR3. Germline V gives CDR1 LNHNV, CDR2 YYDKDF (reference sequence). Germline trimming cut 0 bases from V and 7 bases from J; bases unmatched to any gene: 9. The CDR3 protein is CATSRETGSTFEQYF. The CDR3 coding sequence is TGTGCCACCAGCAGAGAGACAGGGTCGACTTTTGAGCAGTACTTC. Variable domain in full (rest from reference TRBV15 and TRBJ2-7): DAMVIQNPRYQVTQFGKPVTLSCSQTLNHNVMYWYQQKSSQAPKLLFHYYDKDFNNEADTPDNFQSRRPNTSFCFLDIRSPGLGDTAMYLCATSRETGSTFEQYFGPGTRLTVT.

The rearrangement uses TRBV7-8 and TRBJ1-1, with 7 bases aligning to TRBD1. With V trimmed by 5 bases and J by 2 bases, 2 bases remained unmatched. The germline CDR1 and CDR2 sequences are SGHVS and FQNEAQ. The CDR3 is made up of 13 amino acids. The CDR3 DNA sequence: TGTGCCAGCAGCGGGACAGCTAACACTGAAGCTTTCTTT. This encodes CASSGTANTEAFF.

CDR3 nucleotide sequence: TGTGCCGAACAGCAGCGTTACTCAGGACTAGCGGGAGCCTACAATGAGCAGTTCTTC. It encodes CAEQQRYSGLAGAYNEQFF. The chain uses TRBV27 and TRBJ2-1, with TRBD2 matching 13 bases. With V trimmed by 11 bases and J by 2 bases, 18 bases remained unmatched. Germline V gene lookup returns CDR1 MNHEY and CDR2 SMNVEV (reference sequence). CDR3 length: 19 amino acids.

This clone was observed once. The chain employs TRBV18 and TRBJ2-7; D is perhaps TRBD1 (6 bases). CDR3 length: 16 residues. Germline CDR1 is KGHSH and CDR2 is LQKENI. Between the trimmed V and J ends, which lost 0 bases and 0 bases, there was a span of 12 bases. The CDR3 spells CASSPPSRQDSYEQYF. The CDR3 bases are TGTGCCAGCTCACCACCGTCGCGACAGGACTCCTACGAGCAGTACTTC.

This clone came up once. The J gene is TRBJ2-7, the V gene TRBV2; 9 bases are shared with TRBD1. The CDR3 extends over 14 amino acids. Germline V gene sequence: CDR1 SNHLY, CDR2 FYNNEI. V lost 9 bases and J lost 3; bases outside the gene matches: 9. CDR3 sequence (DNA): TGTGCCAGTGAACGGGACAGGGAAGACTACGAGCAGTACTTC. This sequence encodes CASERDREDYEQYF.

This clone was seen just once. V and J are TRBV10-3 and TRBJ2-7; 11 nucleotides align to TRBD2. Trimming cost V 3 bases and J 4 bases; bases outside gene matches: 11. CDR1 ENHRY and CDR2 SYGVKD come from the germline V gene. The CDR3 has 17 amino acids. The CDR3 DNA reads TGTGCCATCAGTGACCCAACATTTAGCGGGAGGGGGTACGAGCAGTACTTC. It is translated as CAISDPTFSGRGYEQYF.

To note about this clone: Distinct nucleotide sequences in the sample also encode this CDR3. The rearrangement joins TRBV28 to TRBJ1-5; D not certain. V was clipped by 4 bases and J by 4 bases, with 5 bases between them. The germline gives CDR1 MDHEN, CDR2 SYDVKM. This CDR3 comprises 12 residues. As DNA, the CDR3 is TGTGCCAGCAGTTCCCTTAATCAGCCCCAGCATTTT. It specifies CASSSLNQPQHF.

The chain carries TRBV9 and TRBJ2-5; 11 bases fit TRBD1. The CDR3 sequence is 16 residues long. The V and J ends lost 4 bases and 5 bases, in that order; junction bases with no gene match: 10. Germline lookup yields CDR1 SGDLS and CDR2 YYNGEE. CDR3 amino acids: CASSIRTGGGSETQYF. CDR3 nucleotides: TGTGCCAGCAGCATCCGGACAGGGGGCGGGTCTGAGACCCAGTACTTC.

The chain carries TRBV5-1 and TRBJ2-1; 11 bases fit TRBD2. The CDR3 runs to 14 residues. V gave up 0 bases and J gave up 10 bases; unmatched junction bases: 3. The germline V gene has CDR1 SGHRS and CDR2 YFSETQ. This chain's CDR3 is CASSLETSGGEQFF. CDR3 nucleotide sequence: TGCGCCAGCAGCTTGGAAACTAGCGGGGGAGAGCAGTTCTTC. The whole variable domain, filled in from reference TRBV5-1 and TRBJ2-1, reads KAGVTQTPRYLIKTRGQQVTLSCSPISGHRSVSWYQQTPGQGLQFLFEYFSETQRNKGNFPGRFSGRQFSNSRSEMNVSTLELGDSALYLCASSLETSGGEQFFGPGTRLTVL.

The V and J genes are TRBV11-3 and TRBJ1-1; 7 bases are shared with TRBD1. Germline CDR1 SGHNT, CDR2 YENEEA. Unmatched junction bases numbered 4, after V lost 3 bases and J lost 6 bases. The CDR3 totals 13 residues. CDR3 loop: CASSFDRAAEAFF. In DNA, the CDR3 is TGTGCCAGCAGCTTCGACAGGGCCGCTGAAGCTTTCTTT.